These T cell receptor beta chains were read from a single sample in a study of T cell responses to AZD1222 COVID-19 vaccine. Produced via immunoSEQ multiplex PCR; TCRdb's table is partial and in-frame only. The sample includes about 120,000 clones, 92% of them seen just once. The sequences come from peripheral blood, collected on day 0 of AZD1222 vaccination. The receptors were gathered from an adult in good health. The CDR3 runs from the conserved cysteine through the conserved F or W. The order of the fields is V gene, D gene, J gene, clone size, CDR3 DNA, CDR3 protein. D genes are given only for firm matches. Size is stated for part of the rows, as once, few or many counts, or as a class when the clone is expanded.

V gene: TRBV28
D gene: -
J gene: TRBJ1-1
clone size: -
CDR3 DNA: TGTGCCAGCAGTTTGGCCCCTAGAGATTACACTGAAGCTTTCTTT
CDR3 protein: CASSLAPRDYTEAFF

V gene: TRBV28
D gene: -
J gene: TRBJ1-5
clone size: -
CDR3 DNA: TGTGCCAGCAGTTTAGGGCGGGGCAATCAGCCCCAGCATTTT
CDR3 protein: CASSLGRGNQPQHF

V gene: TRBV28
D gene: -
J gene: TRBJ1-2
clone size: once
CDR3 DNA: TGTGCCACTCAATCACCCTATTCATCCGTATATGGCTACACCTTC
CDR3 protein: CATQSPYSSVYGYTF

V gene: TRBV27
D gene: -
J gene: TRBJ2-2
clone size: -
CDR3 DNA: TGTGCCAGCAGTTTACTCAGGGATGTCGGGGAGCTGTTTTTT
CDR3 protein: CASSLLRDVGELFF

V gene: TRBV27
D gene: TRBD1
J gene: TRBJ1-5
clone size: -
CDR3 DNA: TGTGCCAGCAGTTTACACCAGGGGGTCAATCAGCCCCAGCATTTT
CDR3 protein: CASSLHQGVNQPQHF

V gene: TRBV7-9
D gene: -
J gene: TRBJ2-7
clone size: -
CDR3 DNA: TGTGCCAGCAGCTTAGAGGGGGGAGTCTACGAGCAGTACTTC
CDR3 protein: CASSLEGGVYEQYF

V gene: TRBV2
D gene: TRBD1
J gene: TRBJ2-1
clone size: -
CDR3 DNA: TGTGCCAGCAGTTCCGGGACAGGGGTCACTAATGAGCAGTTCTTC
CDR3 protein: CASSSGTGVTNEQFF

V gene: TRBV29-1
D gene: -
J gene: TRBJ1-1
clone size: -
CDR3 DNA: TGCAGCGTTACGGGGTACGTAGGGGTGGCTGAAGCTTTCTTT
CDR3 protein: CSVTGYVGVAEAFF

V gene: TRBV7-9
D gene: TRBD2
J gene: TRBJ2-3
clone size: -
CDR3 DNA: TGTGCCAGCAGCCTTCAGGGGACTAGCGGGGGGCGGGGCACAGATACGCAGTATTTT
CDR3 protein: CASSLQGTSGGRGTDTQYF

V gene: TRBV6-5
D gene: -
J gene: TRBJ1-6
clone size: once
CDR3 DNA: TGTGCCAGCAGTTACTCGGGGAATTCACCCCTCCACTTT
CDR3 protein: CASSYSGNSPLHF

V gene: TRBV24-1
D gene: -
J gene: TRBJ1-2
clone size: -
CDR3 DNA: TGTGCCACCAGTGATTTCGAGGGTTATGGCTACACCTTC
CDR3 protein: CATSDFEGYGYTF

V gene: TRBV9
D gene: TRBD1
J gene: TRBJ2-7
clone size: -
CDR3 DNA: TGTGCCAGCAGCGGACAAAGGACAGGGTTCTACGAGCAGTACTTC
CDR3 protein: CASSGQRTGFYEQYF

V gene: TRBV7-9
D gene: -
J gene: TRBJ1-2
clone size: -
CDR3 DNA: TGTGCCAGCAGCGCCGAAAGGATCTCCTCCTATGGCTACACCTTC
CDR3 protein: CASSAERISSYGYTF

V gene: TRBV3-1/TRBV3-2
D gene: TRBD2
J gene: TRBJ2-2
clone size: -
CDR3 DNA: TGTGCCAGCAGCCCCTTCCCTAGCGGAACCGGGGAGCTGTTTTTT
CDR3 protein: CASSPFPSGTGELFF

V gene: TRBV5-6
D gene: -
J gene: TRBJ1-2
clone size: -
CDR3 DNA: TGTGCCAGCAGCTTATCCGAGGCGTATGGCTACACCTTC
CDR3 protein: CASSLSEAYGYTF

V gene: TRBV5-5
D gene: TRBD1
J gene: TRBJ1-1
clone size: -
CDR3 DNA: TGTGCCAGCAGCCGTACGACAGGGGCCGAAGCTTTCTTT
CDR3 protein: CASSRTTGAEAFF

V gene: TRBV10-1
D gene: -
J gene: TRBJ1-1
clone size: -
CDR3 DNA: TGCGCCAGCACCGGTAGCGACAAGGCTGAAGCTTTCTTT
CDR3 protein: CASTGSDKAEAFF

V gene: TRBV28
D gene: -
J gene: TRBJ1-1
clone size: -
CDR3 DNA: TGTGCCAGCAGGGTCCCGAACACTGAAGCTTTCTTT
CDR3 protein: CASRVPNTEAFF

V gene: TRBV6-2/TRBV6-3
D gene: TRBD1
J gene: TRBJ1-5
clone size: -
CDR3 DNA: TGTGCCAGCAGTTACTTTCTCCGGACAGGGAAGAGCAATCAGCCCCAGCATTTT
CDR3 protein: CASSYFLRTGKSNQPQHF

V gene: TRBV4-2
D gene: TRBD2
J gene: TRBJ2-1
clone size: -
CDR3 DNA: TGTGCCAGCAGCCAAGCGGCTTCTAGCGGGGTTGGATACAATGAGCAGTTCTTC
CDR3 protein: CASSQAASSGVGYNEQFF

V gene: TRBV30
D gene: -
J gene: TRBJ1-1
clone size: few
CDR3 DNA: TGTGCCTGGAGTGTAACCCTAATGGGGACTGAAGCTTTCTTT
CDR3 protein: CAWSVTLMGTEAFF

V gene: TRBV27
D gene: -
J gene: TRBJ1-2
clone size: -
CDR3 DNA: TGTGCCAGCAGTTTCCAAGGGTACTATGGCTACACCTTC
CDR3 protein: CASSFQGYYGYTF

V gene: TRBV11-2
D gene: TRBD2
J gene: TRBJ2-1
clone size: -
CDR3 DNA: TGTGCCAGCAGCTTAGTAGGGGCGGGGGAGCGTGGGAATGAGCAGTTCTTC
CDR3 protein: CASSLVGAGERGNEQFF

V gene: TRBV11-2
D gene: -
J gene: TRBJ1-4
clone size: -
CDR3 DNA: TGTGCCAGCAGCTCTAGAGCAGGGGAGTTTCCCGAAAAACTGTTTTTT
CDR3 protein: CASSSRAGEFPEKLFF

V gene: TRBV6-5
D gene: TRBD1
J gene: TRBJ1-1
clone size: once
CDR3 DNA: TGTGCCAGCAGCAAAGGGGGCAGGAGCACTGAAGCTTTCTTT
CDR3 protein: CASSKGGRSTEAFF

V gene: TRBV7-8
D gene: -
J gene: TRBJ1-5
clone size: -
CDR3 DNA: TGTGCCAGCAGCTTAGCGGAGCGCCTTGCACAGCCCCAGCATTTT
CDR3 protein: CASSLAERLAQPQHF

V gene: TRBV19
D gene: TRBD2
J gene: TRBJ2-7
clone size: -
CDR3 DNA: TGTGCCAGTAGTATGGCTAGCGGGGACTCCTACGAGCAGTACTTC
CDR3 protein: CASSMASGDSYEQYF

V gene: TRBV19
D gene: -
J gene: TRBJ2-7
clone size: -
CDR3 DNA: TGTGCCAGTAGTATAGACTACACCTACGAGCAGTACTTC
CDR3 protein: CASSIDYTYEQYF

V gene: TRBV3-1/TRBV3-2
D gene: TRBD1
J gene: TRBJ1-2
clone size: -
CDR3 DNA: TGTGCCAGCAGCCATGGGGCGACAGGGCAGGGCTACACCTTC
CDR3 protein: CASSHGATGQGYTF

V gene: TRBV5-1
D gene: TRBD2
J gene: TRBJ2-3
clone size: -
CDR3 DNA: TGCGCCAGCAGCTTGGGTACTAGCGGGGGGGCAAAAGATACGCAGTATTTT
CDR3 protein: CASSLGTSGGAKDTQYF

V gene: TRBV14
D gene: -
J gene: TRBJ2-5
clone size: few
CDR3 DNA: TGTGCCAGCAGCACTGAACCTCTGCGCAGGTGGTTGGGCCAAGAGACCCAGTACTTC
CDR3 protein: CASSTEPLRRWLGQETQYF

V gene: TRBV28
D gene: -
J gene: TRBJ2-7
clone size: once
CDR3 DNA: TGTGCCAGCAGTTTATTAAGGGGCCACGAGCAGTACTTC
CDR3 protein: CASSLLRGHEQYF

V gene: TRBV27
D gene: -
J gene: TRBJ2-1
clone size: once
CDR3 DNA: TGTGCCAGCAGTTTATCCAGGCGGCGGGGAACCTACAATGAGCAGTTCTTC
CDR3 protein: CASSLSRRRGTYNEQFF

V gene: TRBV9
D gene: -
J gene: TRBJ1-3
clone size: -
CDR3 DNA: TGTGCCAGCAGCGCAGAGACAGGCGGTGGAAACACCATATATTTT
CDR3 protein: CASSAETGGGNTIYF

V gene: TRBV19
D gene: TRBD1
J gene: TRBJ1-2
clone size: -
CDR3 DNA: TGTGCCAGTAGTCTGGCCCCCGCTAGACAGGGGCCAGACTATGGCTACACCTTC
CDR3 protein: CASSLAPARQGPDYGYTF

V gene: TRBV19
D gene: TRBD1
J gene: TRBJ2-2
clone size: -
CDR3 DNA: TGTGCCGCGGAGGGACAGGGGAGCACCGGGGAGCTGTTTTTT
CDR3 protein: CAAEGQGSTGELFF

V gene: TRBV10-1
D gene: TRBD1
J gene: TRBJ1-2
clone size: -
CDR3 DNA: TGCGCCAGCAGTGCCGGGGCCGGACAGGGAACTAACTATGGCTACACCTTC
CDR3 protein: CASSAGAGQGTNYGYTF

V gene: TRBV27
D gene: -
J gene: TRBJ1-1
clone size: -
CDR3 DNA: TGTGCCAGCAGCTCAGGGGAGATCACTGAAGCTTTCTTT
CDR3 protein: CASSSGEITEAFF

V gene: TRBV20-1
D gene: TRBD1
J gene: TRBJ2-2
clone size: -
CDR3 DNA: TGCAGTGCTAGTCCCGCGGGGTGGGGACAGGGAGCAGGGGAGCTGTTTTTT
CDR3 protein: CSASPAGWGQGAGELFF

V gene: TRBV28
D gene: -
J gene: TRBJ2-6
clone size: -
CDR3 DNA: TGTGCCAGCAGTTCGGCCAGCTCTGGGGCCAACGTCCTGACTTTC
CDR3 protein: CASSSASSGANVLTF

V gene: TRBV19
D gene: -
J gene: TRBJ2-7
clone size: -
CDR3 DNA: TGTGCCAGTAGTATAAGGGTCAGTCCAGCTGGAGAGCAGTACTTC
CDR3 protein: CASSIRVSPAGEQYF

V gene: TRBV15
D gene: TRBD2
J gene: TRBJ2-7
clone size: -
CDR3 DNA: TGTGCCACACGGGGAGGGTCCTACGAGCAGTACTTC
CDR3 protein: CATRGGSYEQYF

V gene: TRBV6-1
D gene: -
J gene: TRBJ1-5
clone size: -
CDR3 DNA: TGTGCCAGCAGTGGGACGTACAGGGCCCTAATGGAACCCCAGCATTTT
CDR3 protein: CASSGTYRALMEPQHF

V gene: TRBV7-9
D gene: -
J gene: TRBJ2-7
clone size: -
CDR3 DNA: TGTGCCAGCAGCTTAGATGGGGAGGACGAGCAGTACTTC
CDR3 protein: CASSLDGEDEQYF

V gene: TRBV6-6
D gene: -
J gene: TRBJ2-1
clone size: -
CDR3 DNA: TGTGCCAGCAGTCCCATCCAACGCAATGAGCAGTTCTTC
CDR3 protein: CASSPIQRNEQFF

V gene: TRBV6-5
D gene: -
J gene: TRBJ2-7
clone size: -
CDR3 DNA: TGTGCCAGCAGGTTACAGGGTACCAGCTCCTACGAGCAGTACTTC
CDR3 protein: CASRLQGTSSYEQYF

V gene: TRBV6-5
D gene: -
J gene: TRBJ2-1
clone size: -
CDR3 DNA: TGTGCCACCTTTCTTCCCTACAATGAGCAGTTCTTC
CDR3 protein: CATFLPYNEQFF

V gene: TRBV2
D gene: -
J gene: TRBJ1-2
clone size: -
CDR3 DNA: TGTGCCAGCAGTGAAGCGCTAGGTGGCTACACCTTC
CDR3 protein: CASSEALGGYTF

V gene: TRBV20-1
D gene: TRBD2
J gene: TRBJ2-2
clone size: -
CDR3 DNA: TGCAGTGCTAGTACCCTAGCGGGGGGCCCCACCGGGGAGCTGTTTTTT
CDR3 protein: CSASTLAGGPTGELFF

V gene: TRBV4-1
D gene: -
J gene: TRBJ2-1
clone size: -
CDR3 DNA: TGCGCCAGCAGCCACACCCACGCACCCGGGGAGCAGTTCTTC
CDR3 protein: CASSHTHAPGEQFF

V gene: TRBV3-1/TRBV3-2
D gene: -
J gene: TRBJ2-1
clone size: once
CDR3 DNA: TGTGCCAGCAGCCAAGGTCCCGGGAGCTCCTACAATGAGCAGTTCTTC
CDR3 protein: CASSQGPGSSYNEQFF

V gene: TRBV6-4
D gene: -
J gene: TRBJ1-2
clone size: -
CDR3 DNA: TGTGCCAGCAGTGACGGCGAAGGGGAGGCGTCTGGCTACACCTTC
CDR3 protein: CASSDGEGEASGYTF

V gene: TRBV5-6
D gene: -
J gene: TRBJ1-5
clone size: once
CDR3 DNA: TGTGCCAGCAGCTTGGAGCGCAATCAGCCCCAGCATTTT
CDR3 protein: CASSLERNQPQHF

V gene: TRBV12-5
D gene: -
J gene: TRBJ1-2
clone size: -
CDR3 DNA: TGTGCTAGTGGTTTAGGAGGTGCCGACACCTTC
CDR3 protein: CASGLGGADTF